These 29 T cell receptor beta chains came from one sample sequenced in a study of chemoradiotherapy in HPV16-positive cancers. Measured with immunoSEQ multiplex PCR; TCRdb has only the in-frame clones, and not every one. The sample contains tens of thousands of clones, roughly nine tenths of which appear only once. The sequencing here drew on blood, taken from a patient who underwent chemoradiotherapy. These TCRs come from a human donor with HPV-associated anogenital cancer.

This chain connects TRBV19 to TRBJ2-2; D might be TRBD1 (6 bases). Germline-derived CDR1 and CDR2 are LNHDA and SQIVND (reference sequence). The CDR3 extends over 16 amino acids. The V end was cut by 7 bases, the J end by 2 bases, with 17 bases between. CDR3 protein: CASTPSQGINTGELFF. DNA of the CDR3: TGTGCCAGTACCCCCTCGCAGGGGATTAACACCGGGGAGCTGTTTTTT. Full variable domain (outside the CDR3, taken from reference TRBV19 and TRBJ2-2): DGGITQSPKYLFRKEGQNVTLSCEQNLNHDAMYWYRQDPGQGLRLIYYSQIVNDFQKGDIAEGYSVSREKKESFPLTVTSAQKNPTAFYLCASTPSQGINTGELFFGEGSRLTVL.

The chain carries TRBV7-7 and TRBJ1-5; D is ambiguous. V was trimmed by 1 base and J by 6 bases, leaving 7 bases between them. CDR1 and CDR2 (germline): SSHAT, FNYEAQ (reference sequence). The CDR3 has 13 residues. Here the CDR3 DNA reads TGTGCCAGCAGCTTAGGCAGAGGTCAGCCCCAGCATTTT. It codes for CASSLGRGQPQHF.

The gene calls are TRBV7-2 and TRBJ2-7; TRBD1 matches at 7 bases. CDR3 length: 12 amino acids. Per germline, CDR1 SGHTA and CDR2 FQGNSA. The ends lost 5 bases at V and 9 bases at J; junction bases unmatched: 7. CDR3 in amino acids: CASSARQGTQYF. DNA of the CDR3: TGTGCCAGCAGCGCCAGACAGGGCACGCAGTACTTC.

The chain couples TRBV10-3 to TRBJ2-7; 8 positions agree with TRBD1. Losses at the gene ends were 0 bases for V and 7 bases for J; bases not matched to a gene: 5. CDR3 size: 14 residues. Germline V lookup: CDR1 ENHRY, CDR2 SYGVKD. The CDR3, as DNA: TGTGCCATCAGTGAGTCGGGACAGGTTGGAGAGCAGTACTTC. This translates into CAISESGQVGEQYF.

This clone came up a few times. This chain connects TRBV5-4 to TRBJ2-1, with a possible D match to TRBD2 (6 bases). From germline, CDR1 is SGHNT and CDR2 YYREEE (reference sequence). The V end was cut by 2 bases, the J end by 7 bases, with 10 bases between. The CDR3 consists of 13 residues. For the CDR3, the DNA is TGTGCCAGCAGCTTAGGGACTCAAAATGAGCAGTTCTTC. It translates to CASSLGTQNEQFF. The whole variable domain, remainder taken from reference TRBV5-4 and TRBJ2-1, is ETGVTQSPTHLIKTRGQQVTLRCSSQSGHNTVSWYQQALGQGPQFIFQYYREEENGRGNFPPRFSGLQFPNYSSELNVNALELDDSALYLCASSLGTQNEQFFGPGTRLTVL.

This rearrangement joins TRBV20-1 to TRBJ2-7, with D tentatively TRBD1 (5 bases). Germline loops: CDR1 DFQATT, CDR2 SNEGSKA (reference sequence). The CDR3 is 10 amino acids. The V end lost 5 bases, the J end lost 5 bases, and 7 bases lay between the germline ends. CDR3 in amino acids: CSAGRDEQYF. The CDR3 nucleotides read TGCAGTGCTGGCAGGGACGAGCAGTACTTC.

The gene calls are TRBV30 and TRBJ1-6, with D perhaps matching TRBD1 (6 bases). CDR3 length: 15 residues. V lost 8 bases to trimming and J lost 5 bases, with 19 bases between them. CDR1 and CDR2 from the germline V gene are GTSNPN and SVGIG (reference sequence). This chain's CDR3 is CAGLTGLLDNSPLHF. Written as DNA, the CDR3 is TGTGCCGGCTTAACAGGGCTTCTGGATAATTCACCCCTCCACTTT.

V usage is TRBV30 and J usage is TRBJ1-1, with D hard to call. V gave up 0 bases and J gave up 7 bases, with 18 bases separating them. The CDR3 runs to 15 residues. Germline loops: CDR1 GTSNPN, CDR2 SVGIG (reference sequence). The CDR3 sequence: CAWSVLRNWEDEAFF. In DNA, the CDR3 is TGTGCCTGGAGTGTTCTCCGTAATTGGGAGGATGAAGCTTTCTTT.

This sequence joins TRBV27 and TRBJ1-1, with D hard to call. CDR1 MNHEY and CDR2 SMNVEV come from the germline V gene (reference sequence). This CDR3 region has 15 residues. V was shortened by 7 bases and J by 0 bases, with 15 bases between the two germline ends. CDR3 coding DNA: TGTGCCAGCAATCTTCGACCGGGGATGAACACTGAAGCTTTCTTT. Its translation: CASNLRPGMNTEAFF.

This chain joins TRBV6-5 and TRBJ1-3; 9 bases fit TRBD1. The CDR3 runs to 16 residues. V trimming: 0 bases; J trimming: 4 bases; junction bases outside the gene matches: 4. The V gene's germline CDR1 is MNHEY and CDR2 SVGAGI. This chain's CDR3 is CASSYSGQGLGNTIYF. CDR3 sequence (DNA): TGTGCCAGCAGTTACTCCGGACAGGGGCTCGGAAACACCATATATTTT.

V and J are TRBV18 and TRBJ2-7; D perhaps matches TRBD2 (6 bases). The CDR3 covers 13 residues. V was cut by 3 bases and J by 7 bases, with 13 bases left in between. Germline CDR1 and CDR2: KGHSH and LQKENI. The CDR3 DNA is TGTGCCAGCTCACCGATGGAGGGTGGAGAGCAGTACTTC. Its protein product is CASSPMEGGEQYF.

With regard to this clone: A read error may produce the germline difference seen at one junction end. This sample also contains other DNA sequences that code for the same CDR3. The chain is built from TRBV6-5 and TRBJ1-1; D gene uncertain. CDR1 is MNHEY and CDR2 is SVGAGI in the germline V gene. The length of the CDR3 is 15 residues. The CDR3 nucleotides read TGTGCCAGCAGTTACTCGACGGGCTTGGGCACTGAAGCTTTTTTT. This sequence encodes CASSYSTGLGTEAFF.

This chain connects TRBV5-4 to TRBJ1-2; TRBD1 is a possible D gene (5 bases). The CDR3 runs 13 residues. From germline, CDR1 is SGHNT and CDR2 YYREEE (reference sequence). V gave up 2 bases and J gave up 5 bases, with 10 bases separating them. The CDR3 DNA reads TGTGCCAGCAGCTTCGGGACGGTGTATGGCTACACCTTC. The encoded protein is CASSFGTVYGYTF.

This clone was detected only a few times. The chain recombines TRBV5-4 with TRBJ2-5; D may correspond to TRBD1 or TRBD2 (5 bases each). CDR1 is SGHNT and CDR2 is YYREEE in the germline V gene (reference sequence). This CDR3 has 15 residues. V gave up 2 bases and J gave up 5 bases, with 16 bases separating them. The CDR3 sequence: CASSFDGMGVETQYF. For the CDR3, the DNA is TGTGCCAGCAGCTTTGATGGTATGGGGGTCGAGACCCAGTACTTC.

The V call is TRBV18, the J call TRBJ1-1; D not certain. This CDR3 is 13 amino acids long. V was cut by 0 bases and J by 5 bases, with 7 bases left in between. Germline V gives CDR1 KGHSH, CDR2 LQKENI. DNA for the CDR3: TGTGCCAGCTCACCACCGGGGATGACTGAAGCTTTCTTT. Its protein is CASSPPGMTEAFF. Using reference TRBV18 and TRBJ1-1 for the parts outside the CDR3, the full variable domain is NAGVMQNPRHLVRRRGQEARLRCSPMKGHSHVYWYRQLPEEGLKFMVYLQKENIIDESGMPKERFSAEFPKEGPSILRIQQVVRGDSAAYFCASSPPGMTEAFFGQGTRLTVV.

V gene TRBV5-3 combines with J gene TRBJ2-7; 10 nucleotides line up with TRBD1. Being an ORF, TRBV5-3 has a function that is uncertain. The CDR3 runs 15 residues. The V segment lost 4 bases and the J segment 3 bases; nucleotides outside the gene matches: 7. CDR3 nucleotides: TGTGCCAGAAGCGGGGACAGGGGCCCTCACTACGAGCAGTACTTC. It yields the protein CARSGDRGPHYEQYF.

V gene TRBV4-3 combines with J gene TRBJ1-2; D gene unclear. Trimming pared 3 bases from V and 4 bases from J, leaving 15 bases between. CDR3 length equals 15 residues. Per the germline V gene, CDR1 is LGHNA and CDR2 is YSLEER. The CDR3 here is CASSQVRKDLYGYTF. The CDR3 bases are TGCGCCAGCAGCCAGGTACGAAAGGACCTCTATGGCTACACCTTC.

The chain combines TRBV4-3 with TRBJ2-1, with 7 nucleotides matching TRBD2. CDR1 and CDR2 (germline): LGHNA, YSLEER. J lost 1 base, V lost 0 bases, and 3 bases had no gene match. This CDR3 comprises 16 residues. In nucleotides, the CDR3 is TGCGCCAGCAGCCAAGAGGCGGGAGAATCCTACAATGAGCAGTTCTTC. This translates into CASSQEAGESYNEQFF.

This clone was seen a handful of times. The chain carries TRBV11-1 and TRBJ2-1; perhaps TRBD2 as D (5 bases). Per the germline V gene, CDR1 is SGHAT and CDR2 is FQDESV (reference sequence). The CDR3 length is 14 residues. Trimming left V 1 base short and J 7 bases short, with 11 bases between. The CDR3 region has the DNA TGTGCCAGCAGCTTAGAGCATGCGGGTAATGAGCAGTTCTTC. Amino acids: CASSLEHAGNEQFF.

This chain joins TRBV5-4 and TRBJ2-7; 10 bases fit TRBD2. Trimming removed 4 bases from V and 6 bases from J; junction bases left unmatched: 7. The germline CDR1 and CDR2 sequences are SGHNT and YYREEE (reference sequence). This CDR3 is built from 14 residues. CDR3 bases: TGTGCCAGCAGCGACCAGCGGGGGGGTAGCGAGCAGTACTTC. Protein sequence: CASSDQRGGSEQYF.

The chain has TRBV9 and TRBJ1-6, with D possibly being TRBD1 (6 bases). The germline CDR1 and CDR2 sequences are SGDLS and YYNGEE. The V and J ends lost 1 base and 8 bases respectively, with 10 bases between them. This CDR3 comprises 14 residues. The CDR3 spells CASSVWGRDSPLHF. The CDR3 DNA sequence: TGTGCCAGCAGCGTATGGGGGCGGGATTCACCCCTCCACTTT. Together with reference TRBV9 and TRBJ1-6, the CDR3 gives the full variable domain: DSGVTQTPKHLITATGQRVTLRCSPRSGDLSVYWYQQSLDQGLQFLIQYYNGEERAKGNILERFSAQQFPDLHSELNLSSLELGDSALYFCASSVWGRDSPLHFGNGTRLTVT.

This chain uses TRBV6-4 with TRBJ2-3; 9 bases agree with TRBD2. CDR3 length: 16 residues. The ends lost 2 bases at V and 7 bases at J; junction bases unmatched: 10. Germline-derived CDR1 and CDR2 are MRHNA and SNTAGT. This CDR3 is CASSDGIGGGAYTQYF. The CDR3 DNA reads as TGTGCCAGCAGTGACGGGATAGGCGGGGGGGCCTATACGCAGTATTTT.

The rearrangement links TRBV7-9 to TRBJ2-2; a possible D gene is TRBD2 (5 bases). V lost 2 bases and J 5 bases, leaving 6 bases between the germline ends. The CDR3 runs 13 residues. Germline CDR1 is SEHNR and CDR2 is FQNEAQ (reference sequence). CDR3 bases: TGTGCCAGCAGCTTACCGGGAACCGGGGAGCTGTTTTTT. This encodes CASSLPGTGELFF. Full variable domain (rest looked up from reference TRBV7-9 and TRBJ2-2): DTGVSQNPRHKITKRGQNVTFRCDPISEHNRLYWYRQTLGQGPEFLTYFQNEAQLEKSRLLSDRFSAERPKGSFSTLEIQRTEQGDSAMYLCASSLPGTGELFFGEGSRLTVL.

The rearrangement uses TRBV25-1 and TRBJ2-2; TRBD1 matches 7 bases. With V trimmed by 1 base and J by 1 base, 3 bases remained unmatched. Germline CDR1 MGHDK, CDR2 SYGVNS. This CDR3 is 16 amino acids long. The CDR3: CASSESRTGNTGELFF. CDR3 nucleotides: TGTGCCAGCAGTGAATCTCGGACAGGGAACACCGGGGAGCTGTTTTTT.

The V and J genes are TRBV6-5 and TRBJ2-7, with 10 bases aligning to TRBD1. Losses at the gene ends were 7 bases for V and 7 bases for J; bases not matched to a gene: 13. The germline gives CDR1 MNHEY, CDR2 SVGAGI. The CDR3 sequence is 15 residues long. This chain's CDR3 is CASTQGRQGAREQYF. As DNA, the CDR3 is TGTGCCAGCACACAGGGTAGACAGGGGGCAAGGGAGCAGTACTTC.

The chain joins TRBV4-3 to TRBJ2-7, with 8 nucleotides matching TRBD2. Per the germline V gene, CDR1 is LGHNA and CDR2 is YSLEER. The J segment lost 2 bases and the V segment lost 1 base, leaving 10 bases of the junction unmatched. The CDR3 has 17 residues. CDR3 sequence reads: CASSQGPSGSLPYEQYF. In nucleotides, the CDR3 is TGCGCCAGCAGCCAAGGGCCCAGCGGGAGTCTTCCCTACGAGCAGTACTTC.

The chain joins TRBV7-6 to TRBJ2-6; tentative D call: TRBD1 (5 bases). V gave up 1 base and J gave up 0 bases, with 10 bases separating them. This CDR3 is 17 amino acids long. Germline-derived CDR1 and CDR2 are SGHVS and FNYEAQ. CDR3 DNA: TGTGCCAGCAGCTTAGAAGGGGCCCTCTCTGGGGCCAACGTCCTGACTTTC. Translating gives CASSLEGALSGANVLTF.

The chain recombines TRBV11-2 with TRBJ2-7; D tentatively fits TRBD1 or TRBD2 (5 bases each). Germline V gives CDR1 SGHAT, CDR2 FQNNGV. The length of the CDR3 is 15 residues. Deletions cut 1 base from V and 3 bases from J, with 13 bases between. The CDR3 sequence: CASSLAGQVYYEQYF. The CDR3, as DNA: TGTGCCAGCAGCTTAGCGGGGCAGGTATACTACGAGCAGTACTTC.

The chain employs TRBV11-2 and TRBJ1-6; D possibly corresponds to TRBD1 (5 bases). Looked up from germline, CDR1 is SGHAT and CDR2 is FQNNGV. V lost 2 bases, J lost 6 bases, and 14 bases lay in between. There are 16 residues in the CDR3. The CDR3 is CASSLRVLGGNSPLHF. DNA for the CDR3: TGTGCCAGCAGCTTAAGGGTTCTGGGGGGTAATTCACCCCTCCACTTT.